This entry concerns a single TCR beta chain. These data belong to a study of blood T cell repertoires in COVID-19. Study-wide context: Whether acute or convalescent, the COVID-19 samples came from the United States, Italy and Spain.

The germline gives CDR1 MNHNS, CDR2 SASEGT. This CDR3 region has 14 residues. V shed 6 bases, J shed 2 bases, and the junction held 7 bases outside the gene matches. As handled by the study authors: Estimation of nucleated cell counts was performed using reference gene primer amplification. Clones were read by immunoSEQ multiplex PCR, and TCRdb kept only the in-frame ones, dropping some. V and J calls plus clone size are reproduced from that table; the DNA served to infer D and trimming. Of hundreds of thousands of clones listed, about four fifths were seen once; the top ten hold about 8.9%. Sequencing was carried out using peripheral blood. The chain employs TRBV6-1 and TRBJ2-7; 7 nucleotides line up with TRBD1. The sequence was obtained from a woman between 50 and 59 years old with acute or convalescent COVID-19. CDR3 region: CASRYTGQPYEQYF. As DNA, the CDR3 is TGTGCCAGCAGATATACGGGACAGCCCTACGAGCAGTACTTC.